A single sample gave rise to the 4 T cell receptor beta chains below, sequenced in a study of identical twins. From the 5' RACE reads, TCRdb called clonotypes with MiXCR, one entry per CDR3 protein. The sample has around 1.7 million distinct CDR3 sequences; about 31% are singletons. Sequencing was performed on cord blood. Every receptor here comes from a newborn girl in good health.

This clonotype was detected ten times or more. The chain is built from TRBV11-1 and TRBJ2-7; no clear D. Trimming took 2 bases from V and 3 from J, leaving 5 bases between them. The length of the CDR3 is 12 residues. Per the germline V gene, CDR1 is SGHAT and CDR2 is FQDESV (reference sequence). CDR3 DNA sequence: TGTGCCAGCAGCTTACAAAACTACGAGCAGTACTTC. Translating it yields CASSLQNYEQYF.

J is TRBJ1-1 and V is TRBV10-3, with 7 bases identical to TRBD1. Per the germline V gene, CDR1 is ENHRY and CDR2 is SYGVKD. The CDR3 contains 14 residues. Losses at the gene ends were 7 bases for V and 5 bases for J; bases not matched to a gene: 10. The CDR3 loop is CAITGTGAWTEAFF. CDR3 DNA sequence: TGTGCCATCACCGGAACAGGGGCGTGGACTGAAGCTTTCTTT.

This chain links TRBV30 with TRBJ1-5; D is ambiguous. The CDR3 sequence is 15 residues long. CDR1 is GTSNPN and CDR2 is SVGIG in the germline V gene (reference sequence). Trimming took off 0 bases at V and 1 base at J, with 10 bases between the two ends. The CDR3 coding sequence is TGTGCCTGGAGTGTAGGGATTGTGAGCAATCAGCCCCAGCATTTT. This encodes CAWSVGIVSNQPQHF.

The CDR3 is CASSLRGGLYGYTF. Here the CDR3 DNA reads TGTGCCAGCAGCTTACGGGGGGGACTCTATGGCTACACCTTC. The gene calls are TRBV7-2 and TRBJ1-2; the D gene is possibly TRBD1 (5 bases). The V gene's germline CDR1 is SGHTA and CDR2 FQGNSA. The germline V and J ends were trimmed by 2 bases and 4 bases, with 11 bases remaining between them. The CDR3 is 14 amino acids.